The rows below give T cell receptor beta chains drawn from one sample of a study of blood T cell repertoires in COVID-19. Sequencing used immunoSEQ multiplex PCR; TCRdb keeps in-frame clones, though not all of them. The table records 200,000 to 250,000 clones, about 86% of them present only once. Sequencing was done on a sample of peripheral blood. The source of these receptors is a man aged 18 to 29 with active or convalescent COVID-19. CDR3s include the opening cysteine and the closing phenylalanine or tryptophan. Each record gives: J gene, V gene, clone size, D gene, CDR3 protein, CDR3 DNA. D genes are given only for firm matches. Only part of the rows carry a size: once, few, many, or a class if the clone is expanded.

>TRBJ2-7|TRBV30|-|-
CAWSPGDEQYF
TGTGCCTGGAGCCCCGGGGACGAGCAGTACTTC
>TRBJ2-7|TRBV6-5|-|TRBD2
CAGGLANVYEQYF
TGTGCCGGGGGACTAGCGAACGTTTACGAGCAGTACTTC
>TRBJ1-6|TRBV11-2|-|TRBD1
CASSFLTGTGASPLHF
TGTGCCAGCAGCTTCCTAACCGGGACAGGGGCTTCACCCCTCCACTTT
>TRBJ2-3|TRBV27|-|TRBD1
CASSPGQATDTQYF
TGTGCCAGCAGCCCCGGACAGGCCACAGATACGCAGTATTTT
>TRBJ1-4|TRBV2|-|-
CACRVFTTNEKLFF
TGTGCCTGCCGGGTCTTTACAACTAATGAAAAACTGTTTTTT
>TRBJ2-7|TRBV5-4|-|-
CASSLTALARPYEQYF
TGTGCCAGCAGCCTCACCGCGCTAGCGCGCCCCTACGAGCAGTACTTC
>TRBJ1-4|TRBV6-6|-|-
CASRDIATNEKLFF
TGTGCCAGCCGGGACATCGCAACTAATGAAAAACTGTTTTTT
>TRBJ2-1|TRBV10-3|-|-
CAISLSGDEQFF
TGTGCCATCAGCCTTAGCGGCGATGAGCAGTTCTTC
>TRBJ1-5|TRBV30|-|TRBD1
CAWSGRGGAMNQPQHF
TGTGCCTGGAGTGGGAGAGGGGGCGCGATGAATCAGCCCCAGCATTTT
>TRBJ1-1|TRBV6-5|once|-
CASSTTGFTEAFF
TGTGCCAGCAGTACAACAGGGTTCACTGAAGCTTTCTTT
>TRBJ2-1|TRBV28|-|-
CASSPRADEQFF
TGTGCCAGCAGTCCCCGAGCGGATGAGCAGTTCTTC
>TRBJ1-2|TRBV11-2|-|TRBD1
CASSFSQGAITGYTF
TGTGCCAGCAGCTTCAGTCAGGGGGCGATTACTGGCTACACCTTC
>TRBJ2-5|TRBV15|-|-
CATSRGTAGQQETQYF
TGTGCCACCAGCAGAGGCACCGCGGGACAGCAAGAGACCCAGTACTTC
>TRBJ1-3|TRBV5-4|-|-
CASSLGTSGNTIYF
TGTGCCAGCAGCCTAGGGACTTCTGGAAACACCATATATTTT
>TRBJ2-3|TRBV19|-|-
CASSIGPGRPDTQYF
TGTGCCAGTAGTATAGGTCCGGGTAGGCCAGATACGCAGTATTTT
>TRBJ2-3|TRBV27|once|TRBD1
CASSHRTGYTDTQYF
TGTGCCAGCAGTCACCGGACAGGGTACACAGATACGCAGTATTTT
>TRBJ1-1|TRBV27|-|-
CASSLSGGRVNTEAFF
TGTGCCAGCAGTTTATCGGGGGGACGGGTGAACACTGAAGCTTTCTTT
>TRBJ1-4|TRBV27|once|TRBD1
CASRVGTGFSLANEKLFF
TGTGCCAGCAGGGTCGGGACAGGGTTCAGTTTGGCTAATGAAAAACTGTTTTTT
>TRBJ2-4|TRBV19|-|-
CASRRVEEAKNIQYF
TGTGCCAGTAGGAGGGTTGAGGAGGCCAAAAACATTCAGTACTTC
>TRBJ1-6|TRBV18|-|TRBD1
CASSLPGTGRVDNSPLHF
TGTGCCAGCTCCCTTCCCGGGACAGGGCGAGTCGATAATTCACCCCTCCACTTT
>TRBJ2-7|TRBV14|-|TRBD1
CASRPTGKGEQYF
TGTGCCAGCAGGCCGACAGGGAAGGGCGAGCAGTACTTC
>TRBJ2-3|TRBV19|-|TRBD2
CASSTSGGADTQYF
TGTGCCAGTTCGACTAGCGGGGGCGCGGATACGCAGTATTTT
>TRBJ1-2|TRBV11-2|-|TRBD1
CASSTGTGSYGYTF
TGTGCCAGCAGCACGGGGACAGGGAGTTATGGCTACACCTTC
>TRBJ2-3|TRBV2|-|TRBD1
CASSEAQGARDTQYF
TGTGCCAGCAGTGAAGCACAGGGGGCGCGGGATACGCAGTATTTT
>TRBJ1-2|TRBV15|-|TRBD1
CATSRARLGGMGGYTF
TGTGCCACCAGCAGAGCCCGACTAGGGGGCATGGGGGGCTACACCTTC
>TRBJ2-2|TRBV4-3|-|-
CASSQESWAAVAGELFF
TGCGCCAGCAGCCAAGAATCTTGGGCAGCGGTCGCCGGGGAGCTGTTTTTT
>TRBJ1-2|TRBV12-3/TRBV12-4|-|-
CASSRMSRGYTF
TGTGCCAGCAGTCGAATGAGTCGTGGCTACACCTTC
>TRBJ2-7|TRBV6-5|-|TRBD2
CASTGGSIGEQYF
TGTGCCAGCACTGGCGGGAGTATCGGCGAGCAGTACTTC
>TRBJ1-1|TRBV27|-|TRBD1
CASSLRTGGGNTEAFF
TGTGCCAGCAGTCTTAGGACAGGGGGCGGGAACACTGAAGCTTTCTTT
>TRBJ2-1|TRBV28|-|TRBD1
CASYLPGTANEQFF
TGTGCCAGCTACCTCCCCGGGACAGCCAATGAGCAGTTCTTC
>TRBJ2-3|TRBV5-1|-|TRBD2
CASSLVGGATTDTQYF
TGCGCCAGCAGCTTGGTCGGGGGGGCGACCACAGATACGCAGTATTTT
>TRBJ2-7|TRBV9|-|-
CASSVALTGSPYEQYF
TGTGCCAGCAGCGTAGCTTTAACAGGCTCCCCCTACGAGCAGTACTTC
>TRBJ1-3|TRBV12-3/TRBV12-4|-|-
CASSKEGNTIYF
TGTGCCAGCAGTAAAGAGGGAAACACCATATATTTT